A selection of T cell receptor beta chains follows, all from one sample in a study of CD8 T cells in Susac syndrome. TCRdb fed the immunoSEQ multiplex PCR reads into MiXCR, producing one record per CDR3 protein. The sample lists about 300,000 distinct CDR3 sequences, roughly 85% occurring once. The material sequenced was CD8+ T cells from PBMCs. The receptors shown here come from a human donor with multiple sclerosis. Each CDR3 is given with its conserved first and last residue. D genes are given only for firm matches.

>TRBJ2-1|.|TRBV15
CATSRDGAEDNEQFF
>TRBJ2-1|TRBD2|TRBV6-5
CASSYYSGRAAEQFF
>TRBJ2-6|TRBD2|TRBV20-1
CSARDSAGALSSRSGANVLTF
>TRBJ1-1|.|TRBV12-3/TRBV12-4
CASSSRRMNTEAFF
>TRBJ2-7|.|TRBV27
CASSWGVYYEQYF
>TRBJ1-1|.|TRBV29-1
CSGLDSPNTEAFF
>TRBJ2-7|.|TRBV29-1
CSVEQGTPYEQYF
>TRBJ2-1|.|TRBV20-1
CSNNLRGPEQFF
>TRBJ1-2|.|TRBV9
CASSVGLGVMDGYTF
>TRBJ2-1|.|TRBV29-1
CSLRAGVYSEQFF
>TRBJ1-1|TRBD1|TRBV4-3
CASSQRSPGQGATNTEAFF